A single sample gave rise to the 10 T cell receptor beta chains below, sequenced in a study of beta chain features in type 1 diabetes. The authors reverse transcribed all of the isolated RNA, so sequencing captured expressed TCRB transcripts. The protocol was immunoSEQ multiplex PCR, while the TCRdb copy is restricted to in-frame clones and leaves out a portion. Among about 930,000 clones listed, 15% to 20% were seen once. Sequencing used naive CD4+ T cells from blood. The receptor source for this set is a woman under 30 in good health.

This clone was seen only a few times. V is TRBV4-2 and J is TRBJ2-1; the D call may be TRBD1 or TRBD2 (5 bases each). With 1 base removed from V and 9 bases from J, the gap between germline ends came to 22 bases. The CDR3 totals 17 residues. Germline CDR1 reads LGHNA; CDR2 reads YNFKEQ. The CDR3 sequence is CASSQVIPGTGRGEQFF. CDR3 nucleotide sequence: TGTGCCAGCAGCCAAGTCATCCCAGGGACCGGGCGTGGTGAGCAGTTCTTC.

The gene calls are TRBV4-1 and TRBJ1-2; D is unresolved. The V end lost 2 bases, the J end lost 6 bases, and 16 bases lay between the germline ends. Per germline, CDR1 MGHRA and CDR2 YSYEKL. The CDR3 loop spans 15 amino acids. CDR3 DNA: TGCGCCAGCAGCCAACCGACCGCAGGATACCATGGCTACACCTTC. Its translation: CASSQPTAGYHGYTF.

J is TRBJ2-5 and V is TRBV5-4; D is possibly TRBD1 (8 bases). Germline CDR1 and CDR2: SGHNT and YYREEE (reference sequence). This CDR3 has 14 amino acids. Deletions cut 4 bases from V and 4 bases from J, with 14 bases between. The CDR3 DNA sequence: TGTGCCAGCAGCCGAACAGGGGGGGGAGAGACCCAGTACTTC. Translated, it gives CASSRTGGGETQYF.

V is TRBV5-1 and J is TRBJ2-5; a possible D gene is TRBD1 (5 bases). V was trimmed by 5 bases and J by 3 bases, leaving 11 bases between them. The CDR3 loop spans 13 amino acids. Germline values: CDR1 SGHRS, CDR2 YFSETQ. The CDR3 bases are TGCGCCAGCAGTGGAACAGGTGAAGAGACCCAGTACTTC. Its translation: CASSGTGEETQYF.

CDR3 sequence (DNA): TGCAGCGTTGACCCGGGACAGGGGGGGGAGACCCAGTACTTC. The encoded protein is CSVDPGQGGETQYF. The chain recombines TRBV29-1 with TRBJ2-5, with 11 bases aligning to TRBD1. Per the germline V gene, CDR1 is SQVTM and CDR2 is ANQGSEA. With V trimmed by 3 bases and J by 5 bases, 5 bases remained unmatched. CDR3 length: 14 residues.

This clone was observed a handful of times. The chain uses TRBV5-1 and TRBJ2-3, with D possibly being TRBD2 (5 bases). V was clipped by 3 bases and J by 0 bases, with 14 bases between them. Germline loops: CDR1 SGHRS, CDR2 YFSETQ. The CDR3 has 16 amino acids. CDR3 nucleotides: TGCGCCAGCAGCTCCGGCGAGGGCTTCAGCACAGATACGCAGTATTTT. It encodes CASSSGEGFSTDTQYF.

The chain combines TRBV29-1 with TRBJ2-4; the match to TRBD1 covers 7 bases. From germline, CDR1 is SQVTM and CDR2 ANQGSEA. This CDR3 is 13 amino acids long. After removal of 6 bases from V and 1 base from J, the junction contained 3 bases not matched to a gene. DNA of the CDR3: TGCAGCGTCGGGACAGACGCCAAAAACATTCAGTACTTC. As protein: CSVGTDAKNIQYF.

The V and J genes are TRBV5-1 and TRBJ2-2; 10 nucleotides agree with TRBD1. The CDR3 loop spans 16 amino acids. From germline, CDR1 is SGHRS and CDR2 YFSETQ. The V and J ends lost 4 bases and 3 bases, in that order; junction bases with no gene match: 6. CDR3 nucleotides: TGCGCCAGCAGCCGGACAGGGGGTATGGACACCGGGGAGCTGTTTTTT. Amino acids: CASSRTGGMDTGELFF.

V usage is TRBV10-3 and J usage is TRBJ2-7; TRBD2 matches 11 bases. The CDR3 is made up of 16 amino acids. V shed 0 bases and J 4 bases; nucleotides not matched to a gene: 5. The germline CDR1 and CDR2 sequences are ENHRY and SYGVKD. The CDR3 DNA reads TGTGCCATCAGTGAGTCGTCTAGCGGGAGGAGATACGAGCAGTACTTC. This codes for CAISESSSGRRYEQYF.

The chain carries TRBV5-4 and TRBJ1-1; D gene unclear. V was cut by 0 bases and J by 3 bases, with 15 bases left in between. This CDR3 contains 16 residues. Looked up from germline, CDR1 is SGHNT and CDR2 is YYREEE (reference sequence). CDR3 sequence reads: CASSLAGRQQHTEAFF. As DNA, the CDR3 is TGTGCCAGCAGCTTGGCCGGGAGACAACAACACACTGAAGCTTTCTTT.